This T cell receptor (beta chain) derives from a study of blood T cell repertoires in COVID-19. Study-level information: Acute and convalescent COVID-19 specimens originated in the United States, Italy and Spain.

The CDR3 extends over 14 amino acids. The V and J ends lost 2 bases and 8 bases, in that order; junction bases with no gene match: 4. From germline, CDR1 is KGHSH and CDR2 LQKENI. Generated by immunoSEQ multiplex PCR, the TCRdb table keeps only in-frame clones and is missing some. The sample consists of about 150,000 clones, 89% of them appearing once. The sequence derives from a man aged 55 to 70 with acute or convalescent COVID-19. Sequencing was carried out using peripheral blood. This chain links TRBV18 with TRBJ1-2, with 11 bases lining up with TRBD1. In nucleotides, the CDR3 is TGTGCCAGCTCACCATTGGACAGGGGGCAGGGCTACACCTTC. Translating it yields CASSPLDRGQGYTF.